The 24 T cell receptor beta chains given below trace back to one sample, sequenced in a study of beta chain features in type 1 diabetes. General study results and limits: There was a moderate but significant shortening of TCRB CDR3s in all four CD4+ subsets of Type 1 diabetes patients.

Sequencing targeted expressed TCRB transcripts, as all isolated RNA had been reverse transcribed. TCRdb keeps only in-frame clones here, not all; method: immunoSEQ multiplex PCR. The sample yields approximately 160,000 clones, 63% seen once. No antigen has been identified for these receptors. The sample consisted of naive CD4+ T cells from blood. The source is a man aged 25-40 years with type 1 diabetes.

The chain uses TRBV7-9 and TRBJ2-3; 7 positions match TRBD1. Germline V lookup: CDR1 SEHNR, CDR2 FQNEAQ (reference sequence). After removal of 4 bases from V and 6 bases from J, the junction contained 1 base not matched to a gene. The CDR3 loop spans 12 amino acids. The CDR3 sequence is CASSYRGDTQYF. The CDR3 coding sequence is TGTGCCAGCAGCTACAGGGGCGATACGCAGTATTTT.

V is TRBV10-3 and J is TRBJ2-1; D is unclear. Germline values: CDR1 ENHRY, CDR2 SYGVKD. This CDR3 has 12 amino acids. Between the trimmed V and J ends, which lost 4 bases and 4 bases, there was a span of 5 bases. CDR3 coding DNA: TGTGCCATCAGTGGTCAGTACAATGAGCAGTTCTTC. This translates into CAISGQYNEQFF.

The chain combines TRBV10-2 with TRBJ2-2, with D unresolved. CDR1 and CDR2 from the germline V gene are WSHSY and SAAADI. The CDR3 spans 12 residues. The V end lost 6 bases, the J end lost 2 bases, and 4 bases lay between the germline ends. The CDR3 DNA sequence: TGCGCCAGCAGCTACAACACCGGGGAGCTGTTTTTT. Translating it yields CASSYNTGELFF.

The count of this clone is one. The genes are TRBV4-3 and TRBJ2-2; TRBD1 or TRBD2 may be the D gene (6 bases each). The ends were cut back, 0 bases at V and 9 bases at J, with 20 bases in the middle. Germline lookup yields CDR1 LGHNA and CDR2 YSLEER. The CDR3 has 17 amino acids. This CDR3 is CASSQDPRTTGLRELFF. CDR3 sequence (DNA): TGCGCCAGCAGCCAAGACCCTCGGACGACAGGACTAAGGGAGCTGTTTTTT.

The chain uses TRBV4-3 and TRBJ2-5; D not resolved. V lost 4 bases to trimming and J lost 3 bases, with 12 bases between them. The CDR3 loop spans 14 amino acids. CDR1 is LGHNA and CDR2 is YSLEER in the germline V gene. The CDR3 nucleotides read TGCGCCAGCAGCCTAAGCCGAAATGAAGAGACCCAGTACTTC. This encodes CASSLSRNEETQYF.

Written as DNA, the CDR3 is TGCAGCGTTAGGCTTCGGACAGACCTCTCCGAGCAGTACTTC. Protein sequence: CSVRLRTDLSEQYF. The chain carries TRBV29-1 and TRBJ2-7; perhaps TRBD1 as D (6 bases). The CDR3 sequence is 14 residues long. Trimming left V 5 bases short and J 6 bases short, with 20 bases between. The V gene's germline CDR1 is SQVTM and CDR2 ANQGSEA.

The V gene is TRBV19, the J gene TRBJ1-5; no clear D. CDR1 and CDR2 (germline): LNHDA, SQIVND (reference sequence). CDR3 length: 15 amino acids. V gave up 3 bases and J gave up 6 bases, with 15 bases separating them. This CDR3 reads CASSIRAPEGQPQHF. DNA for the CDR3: TGTGCCAGTAGTATCCGGGCACCGGAAGGTCAGCCCCAGCATTTT.

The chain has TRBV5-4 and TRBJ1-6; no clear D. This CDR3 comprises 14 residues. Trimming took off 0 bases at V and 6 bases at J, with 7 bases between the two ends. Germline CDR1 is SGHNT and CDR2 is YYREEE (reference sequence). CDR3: CASSLEQLNSPLHF. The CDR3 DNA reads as TGTGCCAGCAGCTTGGAACAGCTTAATTCACCCCTCCACTTT.

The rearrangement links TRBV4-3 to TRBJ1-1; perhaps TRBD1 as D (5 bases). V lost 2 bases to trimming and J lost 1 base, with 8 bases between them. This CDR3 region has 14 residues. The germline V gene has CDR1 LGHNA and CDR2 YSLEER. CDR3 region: CASSQPDRNTEAFF. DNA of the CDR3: TGCGCCAGCAGCCAACCCGACAGGAACACTGAAGCTTTCTTT.

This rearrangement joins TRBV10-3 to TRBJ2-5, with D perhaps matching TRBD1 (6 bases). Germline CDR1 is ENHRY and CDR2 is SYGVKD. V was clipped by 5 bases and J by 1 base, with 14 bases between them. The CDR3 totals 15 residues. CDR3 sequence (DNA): TGTGCCATCAGTCCGGGACAAGTAAGCCAAGAGACCCAGTACTTC. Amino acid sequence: CAISPGQVSQETQYF.

CDR3: CASSSLGEQYF. As DNA, the CDR3 is TGTGCCAGCAGCTCCTTAGGCGAGCAGTACTTC. The chain combines TRBV7-2 with TRBJ2-7; the D is unclear. V was shortened by 4 bases and J by 6 bases, with 7 bases between the two germline ends. This CDR3 is 11 amino acids long. Germline V gene lookup returns CDR1 SGHTA and CDR2 FQGNSA.

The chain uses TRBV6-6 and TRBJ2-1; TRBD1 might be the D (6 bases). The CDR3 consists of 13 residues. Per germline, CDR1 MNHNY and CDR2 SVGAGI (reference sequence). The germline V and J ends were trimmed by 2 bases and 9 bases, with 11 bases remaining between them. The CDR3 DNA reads TGTGCCAGCAGTTACACCAGGGGTGGTGAGCAGTTCTTC. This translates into CASSYTRGGEQFF.

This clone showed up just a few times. This CDR3 is CAWSLISGNTIYF. The CDR3 nucleotides are TGTGCCTGGAGTCTGATCTCTGGAAACACCATATATTTT. The rearrangement links TRBV30 to TRBJ1-3; unclear D gene. CDR1 and CDR2 (germline): GTSNPN, SVGIG (reference sequence). The V gene lost 2 bases and the J gene lost 0 bases, with 5 bases spanning the gap. There are 13 residues in the CDR3.

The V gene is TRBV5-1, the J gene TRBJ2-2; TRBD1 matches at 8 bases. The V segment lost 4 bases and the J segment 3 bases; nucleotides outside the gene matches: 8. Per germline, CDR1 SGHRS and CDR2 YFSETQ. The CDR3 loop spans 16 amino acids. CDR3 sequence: CASSSQGAQDTGELFF. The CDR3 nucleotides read TGCGCCAGCAGCAGTCAGGGGGCGCAGGACACCGGGGAGCTGTTTTTT. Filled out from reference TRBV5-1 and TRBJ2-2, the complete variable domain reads KAGVTQTPRYLIKTRGQQVTLSCSPISGHRSVSWYQQTPGQGLQFLFEYFSETQRNKGNFPGRFSGRQFSNSRSEMNVSTLELGDSALYLCASSSQGAQDTGELFFGEGSRLTVL.

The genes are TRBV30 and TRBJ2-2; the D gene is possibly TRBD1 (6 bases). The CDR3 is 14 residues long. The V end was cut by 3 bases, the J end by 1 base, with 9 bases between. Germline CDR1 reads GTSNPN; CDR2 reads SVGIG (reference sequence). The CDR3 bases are TGTGCCTGGAGGGCAGGGGTGAACACCGGGGAGCTGTTTTTT. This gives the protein CAWRAGVNTGELFF.

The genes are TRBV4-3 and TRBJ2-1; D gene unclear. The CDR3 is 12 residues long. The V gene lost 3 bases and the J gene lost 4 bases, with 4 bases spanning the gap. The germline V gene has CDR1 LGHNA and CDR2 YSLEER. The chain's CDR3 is CASSHRYNEQFF. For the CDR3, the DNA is TGCGCCAGCAGCCATCGATACAATGAGCAGTTCTTC.

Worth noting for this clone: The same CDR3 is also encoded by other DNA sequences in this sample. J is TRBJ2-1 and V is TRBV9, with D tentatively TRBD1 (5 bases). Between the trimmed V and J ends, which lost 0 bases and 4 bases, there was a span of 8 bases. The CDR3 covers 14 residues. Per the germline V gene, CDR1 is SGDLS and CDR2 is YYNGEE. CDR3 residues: CASSVGQNYNEQFF. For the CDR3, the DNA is TGTGCCAGCAGCGTAGGACAGAATTACAATGAGCAGTTCTTC.

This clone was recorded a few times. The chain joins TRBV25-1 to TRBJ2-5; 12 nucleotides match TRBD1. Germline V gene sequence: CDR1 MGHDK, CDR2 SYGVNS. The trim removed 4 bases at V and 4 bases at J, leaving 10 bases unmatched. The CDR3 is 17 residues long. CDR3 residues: CASSAYAPGQGAETQYF. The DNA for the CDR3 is TGTGCCAGCAGTGCCTATGCTCCGGGACAGGGGGCAGAGACCCAGTACTTC.

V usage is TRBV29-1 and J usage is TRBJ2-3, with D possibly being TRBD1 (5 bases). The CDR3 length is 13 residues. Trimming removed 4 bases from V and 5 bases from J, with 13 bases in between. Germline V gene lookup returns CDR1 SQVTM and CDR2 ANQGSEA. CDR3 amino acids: CSVGDSGVDTQYF. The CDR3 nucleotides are TGCAGCGTTGGAGACAGTGGGGTAGATACGCAGTATTTT.

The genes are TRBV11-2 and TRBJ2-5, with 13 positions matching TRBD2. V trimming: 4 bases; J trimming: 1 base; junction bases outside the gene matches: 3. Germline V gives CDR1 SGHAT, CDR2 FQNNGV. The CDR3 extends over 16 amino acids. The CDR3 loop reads CASSSGTSGIQETQYF. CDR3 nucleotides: TGTGCCAGCAGCTCGGGGACTAGCGGGATCCAAGAGACCCAGTACTTC.

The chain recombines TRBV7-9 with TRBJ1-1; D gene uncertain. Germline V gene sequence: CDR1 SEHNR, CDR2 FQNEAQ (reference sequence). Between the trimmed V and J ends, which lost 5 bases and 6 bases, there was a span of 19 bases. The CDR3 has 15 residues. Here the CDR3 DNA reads TGTGCCAGCAGCCCGCTCCTAGGGAAGGGCGCTGAAGCTTTCTTT. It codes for CASSPLLGKGAEAFF.

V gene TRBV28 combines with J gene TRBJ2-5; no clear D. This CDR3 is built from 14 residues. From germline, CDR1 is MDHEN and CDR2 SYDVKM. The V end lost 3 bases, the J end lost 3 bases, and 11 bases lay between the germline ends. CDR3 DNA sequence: TGTGCCAGCAGTTTGAAAGGAGAGGAAGAGACCCAGTACTTC. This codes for CASSLKGEEETQYF.

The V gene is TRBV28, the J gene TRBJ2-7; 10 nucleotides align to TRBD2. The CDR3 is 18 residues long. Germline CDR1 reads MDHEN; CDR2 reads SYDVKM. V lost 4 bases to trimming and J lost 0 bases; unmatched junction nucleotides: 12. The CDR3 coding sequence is TGTGCCAGCAGTTCCGGCTCGGGACTAGCGAGGAGCTCCTACGAGCAGTACTTC. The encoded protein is CASSSGSGLARSSYEQYF.

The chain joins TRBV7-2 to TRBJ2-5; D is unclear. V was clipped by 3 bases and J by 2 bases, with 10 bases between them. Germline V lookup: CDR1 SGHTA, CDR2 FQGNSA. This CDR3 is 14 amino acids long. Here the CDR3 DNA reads TGTGCCAGCAGCTTTGGGATACTACAAGAGACCCAGTACTTC. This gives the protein CASSFGILQETQYF.